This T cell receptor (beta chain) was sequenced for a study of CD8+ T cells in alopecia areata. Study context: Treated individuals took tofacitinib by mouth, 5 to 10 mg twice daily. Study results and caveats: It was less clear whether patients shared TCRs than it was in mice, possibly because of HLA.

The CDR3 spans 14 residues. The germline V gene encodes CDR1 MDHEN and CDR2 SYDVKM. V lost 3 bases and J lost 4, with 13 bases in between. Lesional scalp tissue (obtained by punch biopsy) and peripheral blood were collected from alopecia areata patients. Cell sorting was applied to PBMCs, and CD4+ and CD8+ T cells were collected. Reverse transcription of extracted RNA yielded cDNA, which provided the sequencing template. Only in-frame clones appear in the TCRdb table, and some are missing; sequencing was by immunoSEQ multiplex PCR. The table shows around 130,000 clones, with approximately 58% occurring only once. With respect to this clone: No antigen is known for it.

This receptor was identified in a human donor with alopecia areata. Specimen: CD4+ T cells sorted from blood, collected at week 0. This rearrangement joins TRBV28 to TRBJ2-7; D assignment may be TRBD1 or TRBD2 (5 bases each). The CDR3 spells CASSFPGTLYEQYF. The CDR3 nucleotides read TGTGCCAGCAGTTTTCCCGGGACCTTATACGAGCAGTACTTC.